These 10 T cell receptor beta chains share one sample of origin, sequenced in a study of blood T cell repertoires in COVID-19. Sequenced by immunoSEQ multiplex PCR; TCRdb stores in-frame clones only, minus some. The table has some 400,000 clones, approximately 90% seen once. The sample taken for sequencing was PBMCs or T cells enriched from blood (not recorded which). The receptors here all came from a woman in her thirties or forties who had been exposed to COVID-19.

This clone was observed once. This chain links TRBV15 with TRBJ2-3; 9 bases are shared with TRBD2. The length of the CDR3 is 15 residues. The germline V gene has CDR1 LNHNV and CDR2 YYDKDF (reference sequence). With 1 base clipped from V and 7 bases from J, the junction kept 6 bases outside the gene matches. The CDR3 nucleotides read TGTGCCACCAGCAGAGCGGCGGGAGGGTCATATACGCAGTATTTT. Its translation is CATSRAAGGSYTQYF.

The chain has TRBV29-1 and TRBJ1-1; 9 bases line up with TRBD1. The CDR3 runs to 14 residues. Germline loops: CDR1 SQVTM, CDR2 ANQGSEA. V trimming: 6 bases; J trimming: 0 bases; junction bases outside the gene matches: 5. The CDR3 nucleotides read TGCAGCGTAGTCGGACAGGGGTTGAACACTGAAGCTTTCTTT. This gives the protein CSVVGQGLNTEAFF.

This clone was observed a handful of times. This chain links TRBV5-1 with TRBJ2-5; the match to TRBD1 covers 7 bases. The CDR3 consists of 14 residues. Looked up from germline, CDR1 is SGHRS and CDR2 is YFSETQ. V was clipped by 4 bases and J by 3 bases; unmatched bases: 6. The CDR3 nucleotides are TGCGCCAGCAGCGAGGGACAGCGTAAAGAGACCCAGTACTTC. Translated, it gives CASSEGQRKETQYF.

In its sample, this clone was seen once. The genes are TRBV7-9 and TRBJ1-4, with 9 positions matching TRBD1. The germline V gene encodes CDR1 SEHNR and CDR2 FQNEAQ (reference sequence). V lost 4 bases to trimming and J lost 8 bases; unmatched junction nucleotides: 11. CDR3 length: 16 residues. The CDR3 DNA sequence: TGTGCCAGCAGCTCAAAATCGGGACAGGGTCACGAAAAACTGTTTTTT. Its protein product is CASSSKSGQGHEKLFF.

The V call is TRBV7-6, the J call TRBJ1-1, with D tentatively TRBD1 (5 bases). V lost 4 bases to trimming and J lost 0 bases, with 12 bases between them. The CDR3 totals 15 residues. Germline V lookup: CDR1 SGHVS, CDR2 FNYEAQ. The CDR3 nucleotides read TGTGCCAGCAGCTCCCAGGGCTCTATGAACACTGAAGCTTTCTTT. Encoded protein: CASSSQGSMNTEAFF.

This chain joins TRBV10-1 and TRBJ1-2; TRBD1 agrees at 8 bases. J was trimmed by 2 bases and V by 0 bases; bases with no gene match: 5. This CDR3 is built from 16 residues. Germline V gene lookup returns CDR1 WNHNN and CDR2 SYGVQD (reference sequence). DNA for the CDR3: TGCGCCAGCAGTGAGTCGAGGGCAGGGGGCAACTATGGCTACACCTTC. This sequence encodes CASSESRAGGNYGYTF.

Written as DNA, the CDR3 is TGTGCCAGCAGTTTGGCCGGGACAGGGAACTCACCCCTCCACTTT. Translation gives CASSLAGTGNSPLHF. The genes are TRBV27 and TRBJ1-6; 9 nucleotides match TRBD1. V trimming: 3 bases; J trimming: 10 bases; junction bases outside the gene matches: 7. The CDR3 runs 15 residues. CDR1 is MNHEY, CDR2 SMNVEV, per germline (reference sequence).

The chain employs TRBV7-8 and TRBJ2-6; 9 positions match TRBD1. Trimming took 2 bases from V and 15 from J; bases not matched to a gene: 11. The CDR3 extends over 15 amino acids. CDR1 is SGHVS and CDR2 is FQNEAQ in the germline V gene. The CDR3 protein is CASSLQGQGQTALTF. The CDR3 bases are TGTGCCAGCAGCTTACAGGGACAGGGTCAAACAGCCCTGACTTTC. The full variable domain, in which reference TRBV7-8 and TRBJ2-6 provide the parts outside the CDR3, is GAGVSQSPRYKVAKRGQDVALRCDPISGHVSLFWYQQALGQGPEFLTYFQNEAQLDKSGLPSDRFFAERPEGSVSTLKIQRTQQEDSAVYLCASSLQGQGQTALTFGAGSRLTVL.

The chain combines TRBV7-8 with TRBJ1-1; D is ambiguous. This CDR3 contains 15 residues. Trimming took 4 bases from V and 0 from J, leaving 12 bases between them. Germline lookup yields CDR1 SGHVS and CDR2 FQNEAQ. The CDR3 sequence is CASSWQDHMNTEAFF. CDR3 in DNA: TGTGCCAGCAGCTGGCAGGATCACATGAACACTGAAGCTTTCTTT.

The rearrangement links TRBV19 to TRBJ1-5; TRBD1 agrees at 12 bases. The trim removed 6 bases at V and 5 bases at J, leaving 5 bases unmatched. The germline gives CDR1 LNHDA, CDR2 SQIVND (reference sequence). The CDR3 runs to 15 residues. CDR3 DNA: TGTGCCAGTAGGGGGACAGGGGGCAGAGATCAGCCCCAGCATTTT. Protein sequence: CASRGTGGRDQPQHF.